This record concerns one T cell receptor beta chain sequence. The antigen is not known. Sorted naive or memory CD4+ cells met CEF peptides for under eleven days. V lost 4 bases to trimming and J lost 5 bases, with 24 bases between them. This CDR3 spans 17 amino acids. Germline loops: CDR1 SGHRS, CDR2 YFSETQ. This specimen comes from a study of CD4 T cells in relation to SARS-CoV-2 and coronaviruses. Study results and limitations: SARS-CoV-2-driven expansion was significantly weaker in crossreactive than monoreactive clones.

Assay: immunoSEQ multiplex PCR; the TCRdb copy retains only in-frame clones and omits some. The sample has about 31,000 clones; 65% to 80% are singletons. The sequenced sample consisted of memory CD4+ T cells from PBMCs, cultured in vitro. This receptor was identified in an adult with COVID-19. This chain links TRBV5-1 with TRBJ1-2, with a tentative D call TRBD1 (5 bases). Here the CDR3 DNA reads TGCGCCAGCAGCGTAACTATACTACGGGACGGACCATATGGCTACACCTTC. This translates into CASSVTILRDGPYGYTF. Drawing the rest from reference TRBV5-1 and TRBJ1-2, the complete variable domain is KAGVTQTPRYLIKTRGQQVTLSCSPISGHRSVSWYQQTPGQGLQFLFEYFSETQRNKGNFPGRFSGRQFSNSRSEMNVSTLELGDSALYLCASSVTILRDGPYGYTFGSGTRLTVV.